This passage covers 25 T cell receptor beta chains from one sample sequenced in a study of memory CD4+ T cells and cytomegalovirus serostatus. Single viable CD3+CD4+CD8-CD45RO+ cells were sorted as the memory CD4+ T cells. Using immunoSEQ multiplex PCR, the repertoire was profiled, and TCRdb retains in-frame clones only, with some absent. The table shows 70,000 to 95,000 clones, with over 80% occurring only once. The sequencing input was memory CD4+ T cells from blood. These receptor sequences come from an adult in good health and CMV-seronegative.

The chain is built from TRBV5-1 and TRBJ2-2; D possibly corresponds to TRBD2 (5 bases). CDR3 size: 18 residues. Trimming removed 5 bases at V and 0 bases at J, with 20 bases between. CDR1 is SGHRS and CDR2 is YFSETQ in the germline V gene. DNA of the CDR3: TGCGCCAGCAGGGAATATAGCGCTCTTTCCACGAACACCGGGGAGCTGTTTTTT. Translation gives CASREYSALSTNTGELFF. Filled out from reference TRBV5-1 and TRBJ2-2, the complete variable domain reads KAGVTQTPRYLIKTRGQQVTLSCSPISGHRSVSWYQQTPGQGLQFLFEYFSETQRNKGNFPGRFSGRQFSNSRSEMNVSTLELGDSALYLCASREYSALSTNTGELFFGEGSRLTVL.

The chain carries TRBV19 and TRBJ2-4; D unresolved. The length of the CDR3 is 13 residues. Germline CDR1 and CDR2: LNHDA and SQIVND (reference sequence). V was shortened by 7 bases and J by 3 bases, with 10 bases between the two germline ends. The CDR3: CASKQGYKNIQYF. CDR3 DNA: TGTGCCAGTAAGCAAGGTTACAAAAACATTCAGTACTTC.

The V call is TRBV15, the J call TRBJ2-7; 9 bases are shared with TRBD2. The CDR3 is 15 residues long. CDR1 and CDR2 from the germline V gene are LNHNV and YYDKDF (reference sequence). With V trimmed by 0 bases and J by 3 bases, 3 bases remained unmatched. The DNA for the CDR3 is TGTGCCACCAGCAGAGATGCGGGGGGGGGCTACGAGCAGTACTTC. This codes for CATSRDAGGGYEQYF.

This chain uses TRBV28 with TRBJ1-3; D might be TRBD1 (6 bases). Germline-derived CDR1 and CDR2 are MDHEN and SYDVKM. CDR3 length: 15 amino acids. Trimming took 2 bases from V and 6 from J, leaving 14 bases between them. The chain's CDR3 is CASSLVSGVANTIYF. In DNA form, the CDR3 reads TGTGCCAGCAGTTTAGTATCAGGGGTTGCAAACACCATATATTTT. Supplemented by reference TRBV28 and TRBJ1-3, the full variable domain reads DVKVTQSSRYLVKRTGEKVFLECVQDMDHENMFWYRQDPGLGLRLIYFSYDVKMKEKGDIPEGYSVSREKKERFSLILESASTNQTSMYLCASSLVSGVANTIYFGEGSWLTVV.

Only a few counts were recorded for this clone. For the CDR3, the DNA is TGTGCCAGCAGCTTAGCACAGAACACCGGGGAGCTGTTTTTT. Encoded protein: CASSLAQNTGELFF. The chain couples TRBV7-6 to TRBJ2-2; D is unresolved. V lost 0 bases and J 1 base, leaving 3 bases between the germline ends. This CDR3 comprises 14 residues. Germline assignment: CDR1 SGHVS and CDR2 FNYEAQ.

V gene TRBV19 combines with J gene TRBJ1-5, with D possibly TRBD1 on 5 matching bases. The V end was cut by 3 bases, the J end by 7 bases, with 16 bases between. CDR1 LNHDA and CDR2 SQIVND come from the germline V gene (reference sequence). This CDR3 contains 15 residues. CDR3 coding DNA: TGTGCCAGTAGTATGGGCCAGGGAGATGGACAGCCCCAGCATTTT. This translates into CASSMGQGDGQPQHF.

This sequence joins TRBV5-1 and TRBJ2-3, with a tentative D call TRBD2 (7 bases). CDR1 and CDR2 (germline): SGHRS, YFSETQ. V was trimmed by 0 bases and J by 4 bases, leaving 12 bases between them. The CDR3 covers 15 residues. The CDR3 loop is CASSLEGGPPDTQYF. Here the CDR3 DNA reads TGCGCCAGCAGCTTGGAGGGGGGGCCGCCAGATACGCAGTATTTT.

This clone has only one observation. V and J are TRBV11-2 and TRBJ1-1; 8 bases line up with TRBD1. The CDR3 totals 13 residues. Germline values: CDR1 SGHAT, CDR2 FQNNGV. Unmatched junction bases numbered 0, after V lost 0 bases and J lost 6 bases. CDR3 in DNA: TGTGCCAGCAGCTTAGACAGGGGGCCTGAAGCTTTCTTT. It yields the protein CASSLDRGPEAFF.

V is TRBV25-1 and J is TRBJ1-4; 10 bases line up with TRBD1. The germline CDR1 and CDR2 sequences are MGHDK and SYGVNS. V gave up 6 bases and J gave up 5 bases; unmatched junction bases: 0. The CDR3 totals 13 residues. The CDR3 DNA sequence: TGTGCCAGCAGGGGACAGGGGAATGAAAAACTGTTTTTT. Protein: CASRGQGNEKLFF.

The chain links TRBV30 to TRBJ2-3; 7 bases are a match to TRBD1. Germline V gene sequence: CDR1 GTSNPN, CDR2 SVGIG (reference sequence). With V trimmed by 4 bases and J by 1 base, 8 bases remained unmatched. CDR3 length: 15 residues. CDR3 sequence reads: CAWIFGDSGTDTQYF. Here the CDR3 DNA reads TGTGCCTGGATTTTTGGGGACAGCGGCACAGATACGCAGTATTTT.

This clone was found once. The genes are TRBV28 and TRBJ2-5; 9 nucleotides match TRBD1. The last part of the DNA fits TRBJ2-7 better; the J call may be wrong. This CDR3 is built from 13 residues. CDR1 and CDR2 (germline): MDHEN, SYDVKM. The CDR3 loop reads CASRRTGDHEQYF. The CDR3 DNA follows: TGTGCCAGCAGAAGGACAGGGGACCACGAGCAGTACTTC.

The chain employs TRBV18 and TRBJ1-1; D remains ambiguous. Trimming took 1 base from V and 4 from J, leaving 10 bases between them. The germline V gene has CDR1 KGHSH and CDR2 LQKENI. This CDR3 has 14 residues. CDR3: CASSPQGSSTEAFF. The DNA of the CDR3 is TGTGCCAGCTCACCACAGGGTTCTAGCACTGAAGCTTTCTTT.

The chain joins TRBV7-2 to TRBJ2-3, with 11 bases identical to TRBD2. The CDR3 runs to 17 residues. Germline assignment: CDR1 SGHTA and CDR2 FQGNSA. Losses at the gene ends were 4 bases for V and 7 bases for J; bases not matched to a gene: 13. The CDR3 nucleotides are TGTGCCAGCAGCTATCGAGGCTCTAGCGGGGGGCCTAATACGCAGTATTTT. It is translated as CASSYRGSSGGPNTQYF.

The chain links TRBV7-3 to TRBJ2-2; tentative D call: TRBD1 (6 bases). The germline V gene has CDR1 SGHTA and CDR2 FQGTGA. The CDR3 runs 14 residues. V lost 3 bases and J lost 5, with 10 bases in between. CDR3 DNA: TGTGCCAGCAGCTTGCACAGGGAGACCGGGGAGCTGTTTTTT. This translates into CASSLHRETGELFF.

This chain uses TRBV11-2 with TRBJ2-7; 11 nucleotides match TRBD1. After removal of 2 bases from V and 3 bases from J, the junction contained 3 bases not matched to a gene. Looked up from germline, CDR1 is SGHAT and CDR2 is FQNNGV. The CDR3 covers 15 residues. CDR3: CASSLRTGGGYEQYF. The CDR3 DNA sequence: TGTGCCAGCAGCTTAAGGACAGGGGGCGGCTACGAGCAGTACTTC.

This chain connects TRBV7-8 to TRBJ2-7; tentative D call: TRBD2 (6 bases). Trimming removed 7 bases at V and 3 bases at J, with 13 bases between. The length of the CDR3 is 13 residues. Germline lookup yields CDR1 SGHVS and CDR2 FQNEAQ. The DNA for the CDR3 is TGTGCCAGCACCCCGGACTATCTCTACGAGCAGTACTTC. It encodes CASTPDYLYEQYF.

The rearrangement links TRBV7-2 to TRBJ2-1, with 7 bases fitting TRBD2. The CDR3 sequence is 14 residues long. CDR1 and CDR2 from the germline V gene are SGHTA and FQGNSA. With 5 bases clipped from V and 6 bases from J, the junction kept 7 bases outside the gene matches. CDR3 nucleotides: TGTGCCAGCAGCCATGCGGGACTAATCAATGAGCAGTTCTTC. It specifies CASSHAGLINEQFF.

The chain joins TRBV2 to TRBJ2-5; D is perhaps TRBD1 (5 bases). Trimming took 3 bases from V and 5 from J, leaving 13 bases between them. Germline CDR1 is SNHLY and CDR2 is FYNNEI. The CDR3 covers 14 residues. CDR3 sequence (DNA): TGTGCCAGCAGTGAGCAGGGTATTTTGGAGACCCAGTACTTC. This encodes CASSEQGILETQYF.

The V and J genes are TRBV5-1 and TRBJ2-1, with D unclear. V was shortened by 0 bases and J by 3 bases, with 10 bases between the two germline ends. The CDR3 runs 15 residues. Per germline, CDR1 SGHRS and CDR2 YFSETQ. DNA for the CDR3: TGCGCCAGCAGCTTGGGGGCGGCAGACTACAATGAGCAGTTCTTC. This encodes CASSLGAADYNEQFF.

The V and J genes are TRBV19 and TRBJ2-6; perhaps TRBD1 as D (6 bases). V was clipped by 6 bases and J by 3 bases, with 9 bases between them. The germline CDR1 and CDR2 sequences are LNHDA and SQIVND (reference sequence). The CDR3 is 14 amino acids. CDR3 loop: CASRGDIGANVLTF. In DNA, the CDR3 is TGTGCCAGTAGGGGGGACATTGGGGCCAACGTCCTGACTTTC.

The V gene is TRBV10-3, the J gene TRBJ1-1, with D possibly TRBD1 on 6 matching bases. This CDR3 is built from 15 residues. Germline CDR1 and CDR2: ENHRY and SYGVKD. The germline V and J ends were trimmed by 4 bases and 0 bases, with 12 bases remaining between them. The DNA for the CDR3 is TGTGCCATCAGTGTACGACAGGCGCTGAACACTGAAGCTTTCTTT. Translation: CAISVRQALNTEAFF.

In this sample, this clone turned up a few times. V is TRBV6-1 and J is TRBJ1-5; TRBD1 matches 8 bases. The CDR3 totals 15 residues. V gave up 5 bases and J gave up 4 bases; unmatched junction bases: 7. In germline, CDR1 is MNHNS, CDR2 SASEGT. Here the CDR3 reads CASSNWDRQNQPQHF. For the CDR3, the DNA is TGTGCCAGCAGTAACTGGGACAGGCAAAATCAGCCCCAGCATTTT.

The chain carries TRBV7-2 and TRBJ2-7; tentative D call: TRBD1 (6 bases). CDR1 SGHTA and CDR2 FQGNSA come from the germline V gene. Trimming removed 2 bases from V and 3 bases from J, with 14 bases in between. This CDR3 has 15 residues. CDR3 loop: CASSLIGQLHYEQYF. CDR3 coding DNA: TGTGCCAGCAGCTTAATCGGACAGTTACACTACGAGCAGTACTTC.

The V and J genes are TRBV18 and TRBJ1-3; D uncertain. CDR3 length: 14 amino acids. Germline-derived CDR1 and CDR2 are KGHSH and LQKENI. The germline V and J ends were trimmed by 1 base and 1 base, with 5 bases remaining between them. CDR3 region: CASSPQGSGNTIYF. CDR3 DNA: TGTGCCAGCTCACCACAAGGGTCTGGAAACACCATATATTTT.

The chain has TRBV18 and TRBJ1-4; 7 bases agree with TRBD1. V trimming: 6 bases; J trimming: 7 bases; junction bases outside the gene matches: 8. The CDR3 is made up of 14 amino acids. CDR1 is KGHSH and CDR2 is LQKENI in the germline V gene. The CDR3 bases are TGTGCCAGCTCGCAGACAGGGCCTTCTGAAAAACTGTTTTTT. Residues: CASSQTGPSEKLFF.